This paragraph reports one TCR beta chain. Its target is unknown. This record comes from a study of graft-versus-host responses after intestinal transplantation. Study-level information: The recipients all started with anti-thymocyte globulin induction and then took tacrolimus and steroids for 3 to 4 years.

This CDR3 has 13 residues. V gave up 6 bases and J gave up 3 bases, with 12 bases separating them. The V gene's germline CDR1 is MNHNY and CDR2 SVGAGI (reference sequence). Lamina propria and intraepithelial lymphocytes were released by processing graft tissue. General study points: There was an association between peak levels of circulating GvH clones and early post-transplant HvG declines. Within the allografts of patients who had graft-donor T cell macrochimerism, graft-versus-host to host-versus-graft clonal ratios were high.

Generated by immunoSEQ multiplex PCR, the TCRdb table keeps only in-frame clones and is missing some. The sample has more than 12,000 clones, roughly three fifths seen once. J is TRBJ2-7 and V is TRBV6-6, with D possibly being TRBD1 (5 bases). This specimen consisted of ileum tissue, obtained 524 days after transplant. This TCR was recovered from a human patient who received an intestinal transplant, so some T cells may come from the graft donor. The CDR3 DNA is TGTGCCAGCAGAACAGGTGATGACTACGAGCAGTACTTC. Translated, it gives CASRTGDDYEQYF.